A single sample gave rise to the 32 T cell receptor beta chains below, sequenced in a study of T cell responses to AZD1222 COVID-19 vaccine. Profiling relied on immunoSEQ multiplex PCR, and the TCRdb table lists in-frame clones only, not all of them. The sample lists about 110,000 clones; around 90% were seen once. Specimen: peripheral blood, collected on day 0 of MenACWY control vaccination. All receptors derive from an adult in good health.

J is TRBJ1-3 and V is TRBV7-8; D remains ambiguous. The CDR3 loop spans 16 amino acids. The V end was cut by 5 bases, the J end by 0 bases, with 14 bases between. Germline CDR1 and CDR2: SGHVS and FQNEAQ. The CDR3 DNA reads as TGTGCCAGCAGCCCGCGCAACCGGGCCTCTGGAAACACCATATATTTT. This sequence encodes CASSPRNRASGNTIYF. Complete variable domain (other parts from reference TRBV7-8 and TRBJ1-3): GAGVSQSPRYKVAKRGQDVALRCDPISGHVSLFWYQQALGQGPEFLTYFQNEAQLDKSGLPSDRFFAERPEGSVSTLKIQRTQQEDSAVYLCASSPRNRASGNTIYFGEGSWLTVV.

This sequence joins TRBV7-9 and TRBJ1-2; the D gene is possibly TRBD1 (6 bases). CDR3 length equals 15 residues. Germline assignment: CDR1 SEHNR and CDR2 FQNEAQ (reference sequence). V was shortened by 6 bases and J by 6 bases, with 20 bases between the two germline ends. CDR3 sequence (DNA): TGTGCCAGCAGTTCTAGATCAACAGGGCGGGATGGCTACACCTTC. Its translation: CASSSRSTGRDGYTF.

The chain couples TRBV5-1 to TRBJ1-2; unclear D gene. The V end was cut by 4 bases, the J end by 4 bases, with 11 bases between. Germline V lookup: CDR1 SGHRS, CDR2 YFSETQ. The CDR3 contains 13 residues. The CDR3 DNA is TGCGCCAGCAGCCCAGATCCATCCTATGGCTACACCTTC. Translating it yields CASSPDPSYGYTF. The full variable domain, completed using reference TRBV5-1 and TRBJ1-2, is KAGVTQTPRYLIKTRGQQVTLSCSPISGHRSVSWYQQTPGQGLQFLFEYFSETQRNKGNFPGRFSGRQFSNSRSEMNVSTLELGDSALYLCASSPDPSYGYTFGSGTRLTVV.

This clone is a singleton in its sample. The rearrangement uses TRBV27 and TRBJ1-6; a weak D match, TRBD1 (5 bases). The germline V gene encodes CDR1 MNHEY and CDR2 SMNVEV (reference sequence). The germline V and J ends were trimmed by 6 bases and 7 bases, with 13 bases remaining between them. This CDR3 contains 14 residues. The CDR3, as DNA: TGTGCCAGCAGACCAGGGTCGGGCAATTCACCCCTCCACTTT. Its translation is CASRPGSGNSPLHF.

CDR3 region: CASSFPGRGQPQHF. CDR3 nucleotide sequence: TGTGCCAGCAGCTTTCCCGGGAGGGGACAGCCCCAGCATTTT. The chain combines TRBV7-9 with TRBJ1-5, with D possibly matching TRBD1 (5 bases). Looked up from germline, CDR1 is SEHNR and CDR2 is FQNEAQ (reference sequence). V lost 3 bases and J lost 7, with 13 bases in between. The CDR3 has 14 amino acids.

The chain couples TRBV14 to TRBJ1-2; possible D gene TRBD1, 5 bases. This CDR3 has 15 residues. Trimming shortened V by 0 bases and J by 5 bases, and 13 bases separated the two germline ends. CDR1 is SGHDN, CDR2 FVKESK, per germline. Here the CDR3 reads CASSQDQGTRYGYTF. CDR3 bases: TGTGCCAGCAGCCAAGACCAGGGAACCCGATATGGCTACACCTTC.

The V call is TRBV10-3, the J call TRBJ2-1; D may be TRBD1 (5 bases). V shed 5 bases and J shed 0 bases, with 14 bases lying between them. Per the germline V gene, CDR1 is ENHRY and CDR2 is SYGVKD. The CDR3 is 16 residues long. The CDR3 nucleotides are TGTGCCATCAGTCTGGGGCCCGCGATCTCCTACAATGAGCAGTTCTTC. Its translation: CAISLGPAISYNEQFF.

This chain joins TRBV30 and TRBJ2-7, with D perhaps TRBD2 (9 bases). The CDR3 totals 15 residues. V was pared by 5 bases and J by 6 bases, with 23 bases between. Germline-derived CDR1 and CDR2 are GTSNPN and SVGIG (reference sequence). CDR3 protein: CAWRRGGRGPVEQYF. The CDR3, as DNA: TGTGCCTGGCGGCGGGGGGGCAGGGGGCCGGTCGAGCAGTACTTC.

This sequence joins TRBV2 and TRBJ2-5; D call uncertain. V lost 0 bases and J 5 bases, leaving 7 bases between the germline ends. There are 13 residues in the CDR3. Germline-derived CDR1 and CDR2 are SNHLY and FYNNEI. The CDR3 loop is CASSEAFRETQYF. The CDR3 nucleotides read TGTGCCAGCAGTGAAGCCTTCCGGGAGACCCAGTACTTC.

CDR3 sequence reads: CASSLGLEAFF. Here the CDR3 DNA reads TGTGCCAGCAGTTTGGGTCTTGAAGCTTTCTTT. The rearrangement joins TRBV12-3 or TRBV12-4 to TRBJ1-1; D is unresolved. The CDR3 contains 11 residues. The V end was cut by 3 bases, the J end by 7 bases, with 6 bases between.

A single count supports this clone. The rearrangement uses TRBV27 and TRBJ2-7, with a possible D match to TRBD1 (6 bases). Germline-derived CDR1 and CDR2 are MNHEY and SMNVEV (reference sequence). The CDR3 covers 16 residues. V was shortened by 5 bases and J by 3 bases, with 20 bases between the two germline ends. The CDR3: CASSQPRGPGVYEQYF. CDR3 nucleotide sequence: TGTGCCAGCAGTCAGCCCCGAGGTCCAGGGGTCTACGAGCAGTACTTC.

The chain has TRBV19 and TRBJ1-3, with a possible D match to TRBD1 (5 bases). V was pared by 5 bases and J by 0 bases, with 14 bases between. The length of the CDR3 is 16 residues. Germline V gene data show CDR1 as LNHDA and CDR2 as SQIVND (reference sequence). Here the CDR3 reads CASSPRGRISGNTIYF. The CDR3, as DNA: TGTGCCAGTAGTCCCCGGGGACGAATCTCTGGAAACACCATATATTTT.

The chain has TRBV5-1 and TRBJ1-1; 8 positions match TRBD1. This CDR3 region has 17 residues. The V gene's germline CDR1 is SGHRS and CDR2 YFSETQ. V was clipped by 1 base and J by 0 bases; unmatched bases: 8. CDR3 amino acids: CASSLQAGGNMNTEAFF. The CDR3 bases are TGCGCCAGCAGCTTGCAGGCAGGGGGCAACATGAACACTGAAGCTTTCTTT. Drawing the rest from reference TRBV5-1 and TRBJ1-1, the complete variable domain is KAGVTQTPRYLIKTRGQQVTLSCSPISGHRSVSWYQQTPGQGLQFLFEYFSETQRNKGNFPGRFSGRQFSNSRSEMNVSTLELGDSALYLCASSLQAGGNMNTEAFFGQGTRLTVV.

The chain uses TRBV3-1 (or the pseudogene TRBV3-2) and TRBJ2-2; the D is unclear. V was cut by 4 bases and J by 5 bases, with 8 bases left in between. The CDR3 is 13 residues long. Germline-derived CDR1 and CDR2 are LGHDT and YNNKEL (reference sequence). The CDR3 here is CASSPSETGELFF. The CDR3 region has the DNA TGTGCCAGCAGCCCATCGGAGACCGGGGAGCTGTTTTTT.

CDR3 coding DNA: TGCGCCAGCAGCCAAGGAAGCGGGGGGCCGTCCTACAATGAGCAGTTCTTC. It encodes CASSQGSGGPSYNEQFF. The V gene is TRBV4-3, the J gene TRBJ2-1; 9 nucleotides match TRBD2. The length of the CDR3 is 17 residues. V was pared by 1 base and J by 1 base, with 5 bases of the junction left unmatched. Looked up from germline, CDR1 is LGHNA and CDR2 is YSLEER.

Only one count was recorded for this clone. The chain couples TRBV24-1 to TRBJ1-1; 11 bases agree with TRBD1. The CDR3 has 16 amino acids. Germline CDR1 is KGHDR and CDR2 is SFDVKD. V gave up 4 bases and J gave up 4 bases; unmatched junction bases: 7. The CDR3: CATSDGTGGKGTEAFF. The CDR3 DNA is TGTGCCACCAGTGACGGGACAGGGGGGAAGGGCACTGAAGCTTTCTTT.

The rearrangement uses TRBV2 and TRBJ1-1; possible D gene TRBD1, 6 bases. Trimming took off 4 bases at V and 6 bases at J, with 12 bases between the two ends. Germline lookup yields CDR1 SNHLY and CDR2 FYNNEI. The CDR3 has 13 residues. CDR3 DNA sequence: TGTGCCAGCAGTGGGGAGGGGACATCTGAAGCTTTCTTT. Translation: CASSGEGTSEAFF. The whole variable domain, filled in from reference TRBV2 and TRBJ1-1, reads EPEVTQTPSHQVTQMGQEVILRCVPISNHLYFYWYRQILGQKVEFLVSFYNNEISEKSEIFDDQFSVERPDGSNFTLKIRSTKLEDSAMYFCASSGEGTSEAFFGQGTRLTVV.

This chain uses TRBV6-2 or TRBV6-3 with TRBJ1-2; tentative D call: TRBD1 (6 bases). The CDR3 covers 15 residues. CDR1 is MNHEY and CDR2 is SVGEGT in the germline V gene. V dropped 0 bases and J dropped 5 bases, with 13 bases sitting between them. CDR3 sequence reads: CASSYSMVDRYGYTF. The CDR3 coding sequence is TGTGCCAGCAGTTACTCGATGGTGGACAGATATGGCTACACCTTC.

J is TRBJ2-3 and V is TRBV7-2; the D gene is possibly TRBD1 (5 bases). Trimming took off 6 bases at V and 0 bases at J, with 19 bases between the two ends. The CDR3 extends over 17 amino acids. Germline CDR1 is SGHTA and CDR2 is FQGNSA. Written as DNA, the CDR3 is TGTGCCAGCAGATCAGATGGACGACAGCCTAGCACAGATACGCAGTATTTT. The encoded protein is CASRSDGRQPSTDTQYF.

This CDR3 is CASSLWSRGGRDTQYF. The CDR3 DNA sequence: TGTGCCAGCAGTTTATGGTCCAGGGGGGGCAGAGATACGCAGTATTTT. The V and J genes are TRBV28 and TRBJ2-3; D could derive from TRBD1 or TRBD2 (7 bases each). The CDR3 loop spans 16 amino acids. With 0 bases removed from V and 5 bases from J, the gap between germline ends came to 15 bases. Germline V lookup: CDR1 MDHEN, CDR2 SYDVKM. The variable domain in full, with the rest retrieved from reference TRBV28 and TRBJ2-3, is DVKVTQSSRYLVKRTGEKVFLECVQDMDHENMFWYRQDPGLGLRLIYFSYDVKMKEKGDIPEGYSVSREKKERFSLILESASTNQTSMYLCASSLWSRGGRDTQYFGPGTRLTVL.

The rearrangement uses TRBV3-1 (or the pseudogene TRBV3-2) and TRBJ2-7; D is unresolved. The CDR3 contains 13 residues. Germline CDR1 reads LGHDT; CDR2 reads YNNKEL (reference sequence). V lost 0 bases to trimming and J lost 1 base, with 4 bases between them. The CDR3 is CASSQDRSYEQYF. The CDR3 bases are TGTGCCAGCAGCCAAGATCGGTCCTACGAGCAGTACTTC.

The rearrangement links TRBV6-2 or TRBV6-3 to TRBJ1-5; D gene uncertain. The CDR3 sequence is 14 residues long. The germline CDR1 and CDR2 sequences are MNHEY and SVGEGT. Trimming removed 0 bases at V and 4 bases at J, with 7 bases between. CDR3 nucleotides: TGTGCCAGCAGTTACTCGAGCAGAAATCAGCCCCAGCATTTT. Protein: CASSYSSRNQPQHF.

This clone was found once. The chain combines TRBV7-9 with TRBJ2-7, with D uncertain. The V gene lost 3 bases and the J gene lost 1 base, with 7 bases spanning the gap. The CDR3 loop spans 13 amino acids. CDR1 is SEHNR and CDR2 is FQNEAQ in the germline V gene (reference sequence). The CDR3 DNA follows: TGTGCCAGCAGCTTCCCGGCTTCCTACGAGCAGTACTTC. It is translated as CASSFPASYEQYF.

The chain is built from TRBV2 and TRBJ2-2; D may correspond to TRBD1 or TRBD2 (6 bases each). The V end lost 11 bases, the J end lost 3 bases, and 25 bases lay between the germline ends. CDR1 and CDR2 from the germline V gene are SNHLY and FYNNEI. The CDR3 length is 17 residues. The CDR3 reads CAQRGDDFSRDTGELFF. DNA of the CDR3: TGTGCCCAAAGGGGGGATGACTTCTCGAGGGACACCGGGGAGCTGTTTTTT.

DNA of the CDR3: TGCGCCAGCAGGACAACACTTAACTATGGCTACACCTTC. Translated: CASRTTLNYGYTF. The J gene is TRBJ1-2, the V gene TRBV5-1, with D hard to call. The germline V and J ends were trimmed by 5 bases and 1 base, with 9 bases remaining between them. Germline V gene sequence: CDR1 SGHRS, CDR2 YFSETQ. This CDR3 has 13 amino acids.

V is TRBV13 and J is TRBJ1-3; D gene unclear. Between the trimmed V and J ends, which lost 2 bases and 3 bases, there was a span of 14 bases. The germline CDR1 and CDR2 sequences are PRHDT and FYEKMQ (reference sequence). CDR3 length equals 16 residues. For the CDR3, the DNA is TGTGCCAGCAGCTTACTGGGTAGGGTTGGTGGAAACACCATATATTTT. It is translated as CASSLLGRVGGNTIYF.

This clone turned up a few times. Other DNA variants within this sample encode the same CDR3. This chain uses TRBV5-4 with TRBJ2-7; D may be TRBD1 (5 bases). This CDR3 region has 13 residues. The V end lost 1 base, the J end lost 1 base, and 6 bases lay between the germline ends. Germline V CDR1 and CDR2: SGHNT, YYREEE (reference sequence). CDR3 loop: CASSLQGSYEQYF. CDR3 nucleotide sequence: TGTGCCAGCAGCTTGCAGGGTTCCTACGAGCAGTACTTC.

The V and J genes are TRBV29-1 and TRBJ1-2; D is unresolved. The germline V gene has CDR1 SQVTM and CDR2 ANQGSEA. The ends were cut back, 5 bases at V and 3 bases at J, with 10 bases in the middle. This CDR3 contains 12 residues. DNA for the CDR3: TGCAGCGTTACCCGCGGGGACTATGGCTACACCTTC. Protein product: CSVTRGDYGYTF.

The gene calls are TRBV6-5 and TRBJ1-1; D is possibly TRBD1 (5 bases). Trimming left V 4 bases short and J 4 bases short, with 16 bases between. Germline assignment: CDR1 MNHEY and CDR2 SVGAGI. The CDR3 consists of 15 residues. The CDR3 nucleotides are TGTGCCAGCAGTTTCCCCGAGGGCGGGGGCACTGAAGCTTTCTTT. Its translation: CASSFPEGGGTEAFF.

The genes are TRBV19 and TRBJ2-1, with D hard to call. Deletions cut 5 bases from V and 9 bases from J, with 26 bases between. The CDR3 consists of 17 residues. The V gene's germline CDR1 is LNHDA and CDR2 SQIVND (reference sequence). The CDR3 spells CASSARVGQLARSEQFF. CDR3 sequence (DNA): TGTGCCAGTAGTGCTAGGGTTGGGCAGTTAGCCCGCAGTGAGCAGTTCTTC.

V is TRBV2 and J is TRBJ1-2; D may be TRBD1 (5 bases). The germline gives CDR1 SNHLY, CDR2 FYNNEI. Trimming took off 7 bases at V and 8 bases at J, with 20 bases between the two ends. This CDR3 is built from 14 residues. The CDR3 loop reads CASNRDPIWDGYTF. The DNA of the CDR3 is TGTGCCAGCAATCGGGACCCTATATGGGACGGCTACACCTTC.

This rearrangement joins TRBV30 to TRBJ1-3, with 7 positions matching TRBD1. After removal of 1 base from V and 1 base from J, the junction contained 7 bases not matched to a gene. CDR1 is GTSNPN and CDR2 is SVGIG in the germline V gene (reference sequence). The CDR3 spans 16 residues. This CDR3 reads CAWSADRDASGNTIYF. As DNA, the CDR3 is TGTGCCTGGAGTGCCGACAGGGACGCGTCTGGAAACACCATATATTTT.